This TCR beta chain was documented in a study of CD8 T cells in ankylosing spondylitis. Study observations and caveats: A TCR beta motif made of fewer than 10 highly homologous variants seemed typical of ankylosing spondylitis blood. Significantly higher representation of disease-linked clones was reported for matched ankylosing spondylitis synovial fluid.

The J segment lost 4 bases and the V segment lost 6 bases, leaving 5 bases of the junction unmatched. CDR3 length: 15 residues. Quantitative barcoded 5'-RACE was used to prepare TCR beta libraries. TCRdb itself ran the 5' RACE reads through MiXCR, one entry per CDR3 protein. The sample lists approximately 500,000 distinct CDR3 sequences; about 12% were seen once. The count of this clonotype is one. The target antigen is unknown. The material sequenced was blood, either unsorted or a sorted T cell fraction (not recorded which). The sequence was obtained from a male donor with ankylosing spondylitis. The rearrangement links TRBV12-3 or TRBV12-4 to TRBJ1-6, with TRBD1 matching over 8 bases. CDR3 bases: TGTGCCAGCAGCCGGACAGGGACTTATAATTCACCCCTCCACTTT. This translates into CASSRTGTYNSPLHF.